Detailed here is one TCR beta chain. Its cognate antigen is unknown. This entry comes from a study of T cell repertoires in cytomegalovirus infection. Turning to the study itself: A matching HLA type, together with CMV infection, was signaled by public TCR beta signatures.

From the reads, TCRdb called clonotypes with MiXCR, one entry per CDR3 protein. In the table there are around 740,000 distinct CDR3 sequences, roughly a third of which are singletons. The V end was cut by 0 bases, the J end by 2 bases, with 13 bases between. The CDR3 sequence is 16 residues long. Germline CDR1 SNHLY, CDR2 FYNNEI. Notes on the study in general: Across the ex vivo response, the dominant clonotypes were HLA-C-restricted CMV-specific TCR beta clonotypes.

Sequencing input: PBMCs. The chain couples TRBV2 to TRBJ1-2; no definite D call. This clonotype was sampled from a human donor in good health (CMV status not recorded). Some clones in this sample may be carry-over from other donors' samples. This chain's CDR3 is CASSEARVGLNYGYTF. In DNA form, the CDR3 reads TGTGCCAGCAGTGAAGCTCGTGTCGGCCTCAACTATGGCTACACCTTC.